The 20 T cell receptor beta chains in this list originate from one sample, sequenced in a study of blood T cell repertoires in COVID-19. The method was immunoSEQ multiplex PCR; TCRdb's version includes in-frame clones alone and lacks a portion of them. The sample consists of roughly 440,000 clones, approximately 90% of them appearing once. Sequenced input: peripheral blood. These receptors originate from a woman aged 45-59 years with COVID-19, enrolled during active disease.

The chain carries TRBV9 and TRBJ2-5, with D perhaps matching TRBD2 (7 bases). CDR1 is SGDLS and CDR2 is YYNGEE in the germline V gene. This CDR3 contains 16 residues. Trimming took off 0 bases at V and 4 bases at J, with 16 bases between the two ends. In nucleotides, the CDR3 is TGTGCCAGCAGCGTAGCTACCGCGGGGGCGGCAGAGACCCAGTACTTC. Protein product: CASSVATAGAAETQYF.

CDR3 in DNA: TGTGCCAGCAGCCAAGATAGTGGGACAGGTAATGAAAAACTGTTTTTT. Amino acids: CASSQDSGTGNEKLFF. The rearrangement joins TRBV4-2 to TRBJ1-4, with 8 bases aligning to TRBD1. V gave up 0 bases and J gave up 4 bases; unmatched junction bases: 4. Germline V gene sequence: CDR1 LGHNA, CDR2 YNFKEQ. CDR3 length: 16 amino acids.

There are a few counts of this clone. In DNA, the CDR3 is TGTGCCAGCAGTGAATCGGGTGGTCCGGAGCTGTTTTTT. This sequence encodes CASSESGGPELFF. This chain joins TRBV6-1 and TRBJ2-2, with D uncertain. Germline V CDR1 and CDR2: MNHNS, SASEGT. The CDR3 consists of 13 residues. The V end was cut by 2 bases, the J end by 10 bases, with 11 bases between.

This sequence joins TRBV5-4 and TRBJ1-1; 8 bases align to TRBD1. V shed 4 bases, J shed 4 bases, and the junction held 12 bases outside the gene matches. The V gene's germline CDR1 is SGHNT and CDR2 YYREEE (reference sequence). CDR3 length: 16 amino acids. The CDR3 DNA reads as TGTGCCAGCAGCCCAATAGGGTCAGGGGGCAGCACTGAAGCTTTCTTT. Its protein product is CASSPIGSGGSTEAFF.

This clone was counted a few times. V usage is TRBV6-6 and J usage is TRBJ1-5; possibly TRBD1 for D (5 bases). Germline assignment: CDR1 MNHNY and CDR2 SVGAGI (reference sequence). The ends were cut back, 8 bases at V and 7 bases at J, with 15 bases in the middle. The CDR3 runs 13 residues. The CDR3 DNA reads TGTGCCAGCGTCATCGGGGGAGGGCAGCCCCAGCATTTT. This translates into CASVIGGGQPQHF.

V gene TRBV18 combines with J gene TRBJ1-2, with 12 bases lining up with TRBD1. The CDR3 is 15 amino acids. Germline V gene lookup returns CDR1 KGHSH and CDR2 LQKENI. Trimming at V came to 4 bases and at J to 6 bases, leaving 6 bases not matched to a gene. CDR3 sequence (DNA): TGTGCCAGCTCACTGGCGGGACAGGGGGCACATGGCTACACCTTC. This gives the protein CASSLAGQGAHGYTF.

V usage is TRBV19 and J usage is TRBJ2-3; 8 bases map to TRBD1. Trimming removed 4 bases from V and 9 bases from J; junction bases left unmatched: 3. The CDR3 runs to 12 residues. CDR1 LNHDA and CDR2 SQIVND come from the germline V gene (reference sequence). The DNA for the CDR3 is TGTGCCAGTAGTAGGGGACAGGAGACGCAGTATTTT. Amino acids: CASSRGQETQYF. Drawing the rest from reference TRBV19 and TRBJ2-3, the complete variable domain is DGGITQSPKYLFRKEGQNVTLSCEQNLNHDAMYWYRQDPGQGLRLIYYSQIVNDFQKGDIAEGYSVSREKKESFPLTVTSAQKNPTAFYLCASSRGQETQYFGPGTRLTVL.

V is TRBV5-5 and J is TRBJ1-1; perhaps TRBD1 as D (5 bases). This CDR3 region has 14 residues. Per germline, CDR1 SGHKS and CDR2 YYEKEE (reference sequence). Trimming removed 3 bases from V and 11 bases from J, with 20 bases in between. The chain's CDR3 is CASSSRTKGFLAFF. CDR3 nucleotides: TGTGCCAGCAGCTCGCGAACCAAGGGGTTTTTGGCTTTCTTT.

This clone was detected only once. The chain combines TRBV11-2 with TRBJ1-3; a weak D match, TRBD1 (5 bases). CDR1 SGHAT and CDR2 FQNNGV come from the germline V gene. V shed 2 bases and J shed 2 bases, with 13 bases lying between them. The CDR3 contains 16 residues. The CDR3 nucleotides read TGTGCCAGCAGCTTAAACGTTCCAGGGACTGGAAACACCATATATTTT. This encodes CASSLNVPGTGNTIYF.

The chain carries TRBV30 and TRBJ1-4, with no clear D. V was clipped by 0 bases and J by 5 bases, with 7 bases between them. The germline V gene has CDR1 GTSNPN and CDR2 SVGIG (reference sequence). The CDR3 has 13 amino acids. CDR3 sequence: CAWSVGPNEKLFF. For the CDR3, the DNA is TGTGCCTGGAGTGTCGGTCCGAATGAAAAACTGTTTTTT.

This chain links TRBV5-4 with TRBJ1-4; D gene unclear. The V and J ends lost 3 bases and 5 bases respectively, with 8 bases between them. Germline lookup yields CDR1 SGHNT and CDR2 YYREEE (reference sequence). The CDR3 totals 13 residues. In DNA, the CDR3 is TGTGCCAGCAGCTCCGGAGGCAATGAAAAACTGTTTTTT. Translation: CASSSGGNEKLFF. Complete variable domain (other parts from reference TRBV5-4 and TRBJ1-4): ETGVTQSPTHLIKTRGQQVTLRCSSQSGHNTVSWYQQALGQGPQFIFQYYREEENGRGNFPPRFSGLQFPNYSSELNVNALELDDSALYLCASSSGGNEKLFFGSGTQLSVL.

The chain links TRBV5-1 to TRBJ2-2, with D unresolved. The CDR3 is made up of 16 amino acids. Germline V CDR1 and CDR2: SGHRS, YFSETQ. The V and J ends lost 1 base and 3 bases respectively, with 13 bases between them. The CDR3 sequence is CASSLSTGGDTGELFF. The CDR3 nucleotides are TGCGCCAGCAGCTTGTCTACGGGTGGCGACACCGGGGAGCTGTTTTTT.

V gene TRBV5-4 combines with J gene TRBJ2-1, with 9 bases fitting TRBD2. The CDR3 extends over 16 amino acids. With 4 bases clipped from V and 9 bases from J, the junction kept 14 bases outside the gene matches. Germline V lookup: CDR1 SGHNT, CDR2 YYREEE (reference sequence). The CDR3 DNA reads TGTGCCAGCAGCCCCGGGGGCCTAGCGGGGTCTTTTGAGCAGTTCTTC. It yields the protein CASSPGGLAGSFEQFF.

This clone occurred once. The J gene is TRBJ1-5, the V gene TRBV19; 7 bases align to TRBD1. Trimming cost V 4 bases and J 6 bases; bases outside gene matches: 6. The CDR3 covers 14 residues. Germline V gene sequence: CDR1 LNHDA, CDR2 SQIVND (reference sequence). CDR3 bases: TGTGCCAGTAGTAAAGGACAGGACACTCAGCCCCAGCATTTT. It is translated as CASSKGQDTQPQHF.

The rearrangement joins TRBV5-6 to TRBJ1-2; D may be TRBD1 (6 bases). The V gene lost 4 bases and the J gene lost 4 bases, with 8 bases spanning the gap. This CDR3 has 12 residues. Germline V gives CDR1 SGHDT, CDR2 YYEEEE. CDR3 residues: CASSQDSYGYTF. CDR3 DNA sequence: TGTGCCAGCAGCCAGGACAGCTATGGCTACACCTTC.

V usage is TRBV5-1 and J usage is TRBJ1-2, with 8 bases identical to TRBD1. The CDR3 extends over 14 amino acids. The germline V gene encodes CDR1 SGHRS and CDR2 YFSETQ. V shed 4 bases and J 2 bases; nucleotides not matched to a gene: 4. The CDR3 sequence is CASSVGQENYGYTF. The CDR3 DNA reads as TGCGCCAGCAGCGTGGGACAGGAAAACTATGGCTACACCTTC.

J is TRBJ2-2 and V is TRBV21-1; TRBD1, as called in the table, went unchecked against the DNA. TRBV21-1 corresponds to a pseudogene. The CDR3 contains 15 residues. The CDR3 spells CASSKEGARTGELFF. CDR3 in DNA: TGTGCCAGCAGCAAAGAGGGGGCAAGGACCGGGGAGCTGTTTTTT.

The rearrangement links TRBV4-1 to TRBJ2-3; TRBD2 is a possible D gene (5 bases). This CDR3 contains 14 residues. From germline, CDR1 is MGHRA and CDR2 YSYEKL. V was clipped by 0 bases and J by 5 bases, with 9 bases between them. CDR3 residues: CASSQEGREDTQYF. The CDR3 DNA reads TGCGCCAGCAGCCAAGAGGGTCGGGAAGATACGCAGTATTTT.

This chain links TRBV9 with TRBJ1-1; possibly TRBD1 for D (5 bases). The CDR3 is 13 amino acids. Per germline, CDR1 SGDLS and CDR2 YYNGEE. Trimming left V 2 bases short and J 4 bases short, with 9 bases between. The CDR3 protein is CASSVLGGTEAFF. For the CDR3, the DNA is TGTGCCAGCAGCGTCCTCGGGGGCACTGAAGCTTTCTTT.

The rearrangement links TRBV7-9 to TRBJ1-2; tentatively, D is TRBD1 (5 bases). CDR1 and CDR2 (germline): SEHNR, FQNEAQ (reference sequence). This CDR3 is built from 14 residues. Trimming left V 1 base short and J 4 bases short, with 10 bases between. CDR3 in DNA: TGTGCCAGCAGCTTAGGGGGCCGAAGCTATGGCTACACCTTC. Protein product: CASSLGGRSYGYTF. Full variable domain (missing parts from reference TRBV7-9 and TRBJ1-2): DTGVSQNPRHKITKRGQNVTFRCDPISEHNRLYWYRQTLGQGPEFLTYFQNEAQLEKSRLLSDRFSAERPKGSFSTLEIQRTEQGDSAMYLCASSLGGRSYGYTFGSGTRLTVV.